This TCR beta chain was retrieved from a study of regulatory and conventional T cells in RAG deficiency. Genomic DNA came from blood conventional CD4+ T cells gated CD25-low CD127-high. CDR3 length: 15 amino acids. V lost 2 bases, J lost 5 bases, and 9 bases stayed unmatched. In germline, CDR1 is SGHRS, CDR2 YFSETQ. The table came from immunoSEQ multiplex PCR; TCRdb's copy has only in-frame clones and leaves some out. The sample consists of approximately 30,000 clones, around 96% of them appearing once. These data are also associated with another study on regulatory T cells. From that paper: The primer mix had 52 TRBV and 13 TRBJ primers. Regulatory T cells showed the strongest V-J pair restriction and V/J gene skewing among patient repertoires.

Sequences were obtained from CD25- CD4+ T cells sorted from blood. The J gene is TRBJ1-2, the V gene TRBV5-1, with 7 bases that match TRBD1. This clonotype originated in a human donor in good health. The CDR3 reads CASSFEGGEGYGYTF. In DNA form, the CDR3 reads TGCGCCAGCAGCTTTGAAGGGGGCGAAGGGTATGGCTACACCTTC. Combining the CDR3 with reference TRBV5-1 and TRBJ1-2 gives the whole variable domain KAGVTQTPRYLIKTRGQQVTLSCSPISGHRSVSWYQQTPGQGLQFLFEYFSETQRNKGNFPGRFSGRQFSNSRSEMNVSTLELGDSALYLCASSFEGGEGYGYTFGSGTRLTVV.